The T cell receptor beta chain described here comes from a study of Graves' ophthalmopathy and Graves' hyperthyroidism. Study results and limitations: Researchers report that a 13-signature model separated ophthalmopathy from stable hyperthyroidism, posting almost 90% sensitivity and approximately 81% specificity.

The diagnosis combined clinical symptoms, thyroxine, TRAb, thyroid ultrasound and orbital computed tomography scans. In this sample, this clonotype turned up many times. What it recognizes is unknown. The authors amplified TCR beta CDR3 regions, and they did so from RNA transcripts for repertoire sequencing. First-round RT-PCR used HTBI primers; second-round multiplex PCR followed. MiXCR was run by TCRdb on the multiplex PCR reads, yielding one entry per CDR3 protein. The repertoire holds about 600,000 distinct CDR3 sequences, with less than 40% as singletons. J gave up 5 bases and V 3 bases, and 9 bases lay outside the gene matches. CDR1 and CDR2 from the germline V gene are SGHRS and YFSETQ. The CDR3 spans 15 residues.

V usage is TRBV5-1 and J usage is TRBJ2-7; 9 bases are a match to TRBD1. The TCR was taken from an adult man with Graves' hyperthyroidism. Sample: peripheral blood or thyroid tissue (not recorded which). The CDR3 coding sequence is TGCGCCAGCAGCTCAACCGGGACAGGGATCAACGAGCAGTACTTC. Residues: CASSSTGTGINEQYF.